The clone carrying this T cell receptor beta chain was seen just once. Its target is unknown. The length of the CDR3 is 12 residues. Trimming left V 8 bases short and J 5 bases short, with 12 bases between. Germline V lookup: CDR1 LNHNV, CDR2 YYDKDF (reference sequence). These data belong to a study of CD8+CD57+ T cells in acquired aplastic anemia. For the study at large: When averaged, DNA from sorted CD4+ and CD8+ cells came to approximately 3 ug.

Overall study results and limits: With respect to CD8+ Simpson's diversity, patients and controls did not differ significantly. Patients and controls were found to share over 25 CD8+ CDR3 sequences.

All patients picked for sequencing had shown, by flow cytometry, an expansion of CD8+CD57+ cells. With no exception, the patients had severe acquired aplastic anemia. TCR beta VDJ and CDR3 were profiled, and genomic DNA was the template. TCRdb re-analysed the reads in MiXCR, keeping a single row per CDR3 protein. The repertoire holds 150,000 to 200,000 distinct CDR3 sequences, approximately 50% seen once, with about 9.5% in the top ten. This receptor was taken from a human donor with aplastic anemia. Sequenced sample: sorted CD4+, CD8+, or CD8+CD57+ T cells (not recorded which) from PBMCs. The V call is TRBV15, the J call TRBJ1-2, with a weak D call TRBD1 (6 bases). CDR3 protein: CATATGAYGYTF. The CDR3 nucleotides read TGTGCCACCGCGACAGGAGCGTATGGCTACACCTTC. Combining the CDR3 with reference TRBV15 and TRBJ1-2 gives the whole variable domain DAMVIQNPRYQVTQFGKPVTLSCSQTLNHNVMYWYQQKSSQAPKLLFHYYDKDFNNEADTPDNFQSRRPNTSFCFLDIRSPGLGDTAMYLCATATGAYGYTFGSGTRLTVV.